A single sample is the source of the 10 T cell receptor beta chains below, sequenced in a study of metastatic and nonmetastatic thyroid tumors (dated by TCRdb to about 2020). Before undergoing thyroid surgery, none of the patients had been given any kind of treatment. Libraries were made using PCR. For sequencing, an Illumina HiSeq 4000 was employed. Starting from the raw public reads, TCRdb applied fastp trimming at Q25, assembled clones with MiXCR and retained in-frame beta chains. This sample holds more than 70,000 clones; 8% to 9.5% were observed only once. Roughly 10% of the sample belongs to the ten largest clones. The sample consisted of blood. These receptors originate from a female donor with papillary thyroid cancer or a benign thyroid nodule (not recorded which). Some clones in this sample may be carry-over from other donors' samples.

This clone was recorded at least ten times. The chain couples TRBV28 to TRBJ1-2; D is possibly TRBD1 (5 bases). Germline values: CDR1 MDHEN, CDR2 SYDVKM. CDR3 length equals 15 residues. V was shortened by 6 bases and J by 4 bases, with 18 bases between the two germline ends. The CDR3 region is CASSLTAPVGYGYTF. Here the CDR3 DNA reads TGTGCCAGCAGCTTGACAGCCCCGGTAGGCTATGGCTACACCTTC.

This clone was counted once. The rearrangement links TRBV5-8 to TRBJ1-5; D may be TRBD1 (5 bases). This CDR3 contains 15 residues. Trimming took off 0 bases at V and 7 bases at J, with 14 bases between the two ends. The V gene's germline CDR1 is SGHTS and CDR2 YDEGEE. The CDR3 is CASSLEWGEIQPQHF. DNA for the CDR3: TGTGCCAGCAGCTTGGAGTGGGGGGAGATCCAGCCCCAGCATTTT.

This clone was picked up many times. The chain carries TRBV3-1 and TRBJ1-1; D call uncertain. The V end lost 0 bases, the J end lost 4 bases, and 18 bases lay between the germline ends. Per the germline V gene, CDR1 is LGHDT and CDR2 is YNNKEL (reference sequence). CDR3 length equals 17 residues. The CDR3 DNA reads as TGTGCCAGCAGCCAAGATCCCAGGTTGGTTGTCGGCACTGAAGCTTTCTTT. This codes for CASSQDPRLVVGTEAFF.

There are many counts of this clone. The chain combines TRBV7-2 with TRBJ2-7, with 7 bases fitting TRBD2. Germline V gene data show CDR1 as SGHTA and CDR2 as FQGNSA. With 5 bases clipped from V and 6 bases from J, the junction kept 10 bases outside the gene matches. CDR3 length equals 14 residues. As DNA, the CDR3 is TGTGCCAGCAGCCGAGACGCCACTAGCGCCGAGCAGTACTTC. Protein sequence: CASSRDATSAEQYF.

This clone was counted many times. The chain is built from TRBV7-3 and TRBJ2-7; D unclear. This CDR3 spans 14 amino acids. Trimming removed 5 bases at V and 2 bases at J, with 13 bases between. Germline CDR1 SGHTA, CDR2 FQGTGA. The CDR3: CASSPNGGPYEQYF. The CDR3 DNA is TGTGCCAGCAGCCCTAACGGCGGCCCCTACGAGCAGTACTTC.

This clone has a count of ten or more. The V call is TRBV28, the J call TRBJ1-1; D is possibly TRBD1 (5 bases). Deletions cut 6 bases from V and 3 bases from J, with 20 bases between. This CDR3 has 16 amino acids. CDR1 is MDHEN, CDR2 SYDVKM, per germline. CDR3 region: CASRVPLGGSDTEAFF. The CDR3 nucleotides are TGTGCCAGCAGGGTTCCCTTGGGGGGTTCGGACACTGAAGCTTTCTTT.

As concerns this clone: Given a much more abundant clone one base away, this may be a read error. At the DNA level, this CDR3 is encoded by other sequences in the same sample as well. V usage is TRBV3-1 and J usage is TRBJ2-1; D unresolved. Germline CDR1 reads LGHDT; CDR2 reads YNNKEL (reference sequence). The CDR3 is 13 residues long. The CDR3 bases are TGCGCCAGCAGCCCCTCACTCCTAGTTAAACAGTTCTTC. Translating it yields CASSPSLLVKQFF.

This clone was seen many times. The CDR3 coding sequence is TGTGCCAGCAGCTTATCCTACGGTCCAATGGGGGAGAGCGAAAAACTGTTTTTT. Its translation: CASSLSYGPMGESEKLFF. The J gene is TRBJ1-4, the V gene TRBV11-2; a possible D gene is TRBD1 (5 bases). V was clipped by 2 bases and J by 8 bases, with 24 bases between them. The CDR3 is made up of 18 amino acids. Germline lookup yields CDR1 SGHAT and CDR2 FQNNGV.

This clone was found a few times. V is TRBV15 and J is TRBJ2-2, with TRBD1 identical over 10 bases. The CDR3 is 18 residues long. Germline CDR1 LNHNV, CDR2 YYDKDF (reference sequence). The junction had 8 bases not matched to a gene; V was cut back by 2 bases and J by 2 bases. This CDR3 is CATSRYTGTGANTGELFF. CDR3 nucleotide sequence: TGTGCCACCAGCAGATATACCGGGACAGGGGCCAACACCGGGGAGCTGTTTTTT.

This clone came up many times. CDR3 nucleotides: TGCAGTGCTAGACCCTGGGGACAGGGGCGCTCCTATAATTCACCCCTCCACTTT. Its translation: CSARPWGQGRSYNSPLHF. This chain uses TRBV20-1 with TRBJ1-6; 10 bases line up with TRBD1. The CDR3 extends over 18 amino acids. Germline lookup yields CDR1 DFQATT and CDR2 SNEGSKA (reference sequence). Unmatched junction bases numbered 7, after V lost 2 bases and J lost 0 bases.